In its sample, the clone carrying this T cell receptor (beta chain) was seen a few times. Its antigen is still unknown. This sample is part of a study of OX40 agonist ivuxolimab in advanced cancers. V was cut by 0 bases and J by 11 bases, with 10 bases left in between. CDR1 LGHNA and CDR2 YNFKEQ come from the germline V gene. The length of the CDR3 is 12 residues. Clones were sequenced by immunoSEQ multiplex PCR, and TCRdb holds only the in-frame ones, with some missing. The table shows tens of thousands of clones, with around three quarters occurring only once. The study's findings and limits: More expanded clones were seen, on average, in CD8+ T cells than in CD4+.

V is TRBV4-2 and J is TRBJ1-1, with D uncertain. The TCR comes from an adult with an advanced solid tumor such as melanoma, head and neck, liver or kidney cancer. This specimen was CD4+ or CD8+ T cells sorted from blood, taken in a trial of the OX40 agonist ivuxolimab. The CDR3, as DNA: TGTGCCAGCAGCCAAGAAGGCCCCCGGGCTTTCTTT. It is translated as CASSQEGPRAFF.